A single sample gave rise to the 4 T cell receptor beta chains below, sequenced in a study of cytomegalovirus exposure and HLA in healthy donors. PCR employed 60 Vbeta and 13 Jbeta primers. Method: immunoSEQ multiplex PCR; TCRdb's copy keeps in-frame clones and lacks some. In the table there are roughly 97,000 clones, 76% of which are singletons. The sequencing input was PBMCs. The receptors stem from a woman aged 18-29 years in good health and CMV-seropositive.

The chain has TRBV18 and TRBJ2-1; TRBD2 matches 9 bases. V was clipped by 4 bases and J by 1 base; unmatched bases: 8. The CDR3 sequence is 17 residues long. The germline V gene has CDR1 KGHSH and CDR2 LQKENI. This CDR3 reads CASSLRLAEGSYNEQFF. The CDR3 DNA follows: TGTGCCAGCTCACTTCGACTAGCGGAGGGGTCCTACAATGAGCAGTTCTTC.

The chain carries TRBV4-2 and TRBJ2-7; 9 bases map to TRBD2. The V gene end was trimmed by 2 bases and the J gene end by 2 bases; junction bases not matched to a gene: 4. CDR1 LGHNA and CDR2 YNFKEQ come from the germline V gene. The CDR3 runs to 15 residues. The chain's CDR3 is CASSQSPSGTYEQYF. In DNA form, the CDR3 reads TGTGCCAGCAGCCAATCCCCTAGCGGGACCTACGAGCAGTACTTC.

V is TRBV7-9 and J is TRBJ2-1; 10 nucleotides match TRBD2. The germline V gene encodes CDR1 SEHNR and CDR2 FQNEAQ (reference sequence). Trimming took 5 bases from V and 3 from J; bases not matched to a gene: 7. This CDR3 region has 16 residues. This CDR3 reads CASSAWTSGLYNEQFF. CDR3 sequence (DNA): TGTGCCAGCAGCGCCTGGACTAGCGGCCTCTACAATGAGCAGTTCTTC.

CDR3 protein: CASRNPGQRREKLFF. The CDR3 DNA follows: TGTGCCAGCAGGAACCCGGGACAACGACGAGAAAAACTGTTTTTT. The rearrangement joins TRBV2 to TRBJ1-4, with a tentative D call TRBD1 (6 bases). The germline gives CDR1 SNHLY, CDR2 FYNNEI. This CDR3 spans 15 amino acids. V lost 6 bases and J 8 bases, leaving 19 bases between the germline ends.